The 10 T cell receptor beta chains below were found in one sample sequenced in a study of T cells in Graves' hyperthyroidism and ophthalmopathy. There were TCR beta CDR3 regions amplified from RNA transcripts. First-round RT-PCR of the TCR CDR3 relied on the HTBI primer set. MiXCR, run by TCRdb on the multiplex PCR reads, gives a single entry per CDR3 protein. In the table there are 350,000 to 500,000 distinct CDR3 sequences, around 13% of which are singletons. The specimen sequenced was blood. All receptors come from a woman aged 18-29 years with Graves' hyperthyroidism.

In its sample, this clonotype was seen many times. CDR3 sequence (DNA): TGCGCCAGCAGCCAAGCTGTTGCTGACGGTCGCCCAGATACGCAGTATTTT. The encoded protein is CASSQAVADGRPDTQYF. This chain uses TRBV4-3 with TRBJ2-3; D is unresolved. The length of the CDR3 is 17 residues. V gave up 1 base and J gave up 4 bases, with 18 bases separating them. Looked up from germline, CDR1 is LGHNA and CDR2 is YSLEER.

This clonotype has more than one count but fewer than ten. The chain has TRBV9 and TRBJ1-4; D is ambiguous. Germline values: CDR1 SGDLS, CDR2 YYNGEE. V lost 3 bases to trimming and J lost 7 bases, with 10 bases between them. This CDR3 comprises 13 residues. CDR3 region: CASSAGVSEKLFF. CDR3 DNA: TGTGCCAGCAGCGCTGGGGTTAGTGAAAAACTGTTTTTT.

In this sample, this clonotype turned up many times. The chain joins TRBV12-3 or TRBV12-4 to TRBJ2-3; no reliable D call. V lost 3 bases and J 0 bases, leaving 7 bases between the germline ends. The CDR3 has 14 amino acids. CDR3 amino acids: CASSFSASTDTQYF. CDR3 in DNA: TGTGCCAGCAGTTTTAGTGCTAGCACAGATACGCAGTATTTT.

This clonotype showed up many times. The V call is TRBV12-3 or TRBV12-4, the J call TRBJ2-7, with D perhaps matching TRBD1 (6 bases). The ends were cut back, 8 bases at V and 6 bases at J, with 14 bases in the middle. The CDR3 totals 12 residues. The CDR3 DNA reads TGTGCCAGCTCGGTGGGGGCGCGCGAGCAGTACTTC. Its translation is CASSVGAREQYF.

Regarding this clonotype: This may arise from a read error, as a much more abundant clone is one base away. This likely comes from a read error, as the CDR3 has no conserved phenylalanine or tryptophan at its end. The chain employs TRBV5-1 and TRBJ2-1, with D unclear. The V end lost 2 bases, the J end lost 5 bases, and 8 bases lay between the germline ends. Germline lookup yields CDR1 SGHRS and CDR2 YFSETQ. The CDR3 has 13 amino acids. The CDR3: CASSFTLNNEQFL. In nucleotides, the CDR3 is TGCGCCAGCAGCTTCACACTAAACAATGAGCAGTTCCTC.

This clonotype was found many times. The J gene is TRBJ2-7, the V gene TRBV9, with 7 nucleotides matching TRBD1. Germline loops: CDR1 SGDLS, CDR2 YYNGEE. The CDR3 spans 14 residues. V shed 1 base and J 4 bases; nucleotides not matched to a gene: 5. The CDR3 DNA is TGTGCCAGCAGCGTAACCGGGACAGAGTACGAGCAGTACTTC. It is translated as CASSVTGTEYEQYF.

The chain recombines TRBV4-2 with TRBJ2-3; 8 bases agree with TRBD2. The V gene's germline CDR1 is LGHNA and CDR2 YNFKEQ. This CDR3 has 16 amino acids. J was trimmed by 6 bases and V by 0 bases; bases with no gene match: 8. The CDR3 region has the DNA TGTGCCAGCAGCCAAGACCCCAGCGGGAGAGGTGATACGCAGTATTTT. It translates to CASSQDPSGRGDTQYF.

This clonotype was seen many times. Written as DNA, the CDR3 is TGCGCCAGCAGCTTGGCGGCAGGGACAAACTATGGCTACACCTTC. Translation: CASSLAAGTNYGYTF. V gene TRBV5-1 combines with J gene TRBJ1-2; D is perhaps TRBD1 (6 bases). Germline-derived CDR1 and CDR2 are SGHRS and YFSETQ. This CDR3 has 15 residues. V lost 0 bases and J lost 2, with 11 bases in between.

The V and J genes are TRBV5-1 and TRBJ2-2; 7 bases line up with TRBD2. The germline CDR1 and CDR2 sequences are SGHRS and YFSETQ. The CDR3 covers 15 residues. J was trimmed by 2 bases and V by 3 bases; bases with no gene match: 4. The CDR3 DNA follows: TGCGCCAGCAGCTCGGGACTAAGAAACACCGGGGAGCTGTTTTTT. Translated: CASSSGLRNTGELFF. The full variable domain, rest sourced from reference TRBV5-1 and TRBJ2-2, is KAGVTQTPRYLIKTRGQQVTLSCSPISGHRSVSWYQQTPGQGLQFLFEYFSETQRNKGNFPGRFSGRQFSNSRSEMNVSTLELGDSALYLCASSSGLRNTGELFFGEGSRLTVL.

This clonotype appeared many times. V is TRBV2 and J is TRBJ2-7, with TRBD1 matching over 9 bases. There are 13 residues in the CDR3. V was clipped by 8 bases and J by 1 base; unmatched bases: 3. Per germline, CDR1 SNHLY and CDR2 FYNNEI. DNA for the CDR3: TGTGCCAGCGTGGGGACAGGGTCCTACGAGCAGTACTTC. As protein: CASVGTGSYEQYF.